The clone carrying this T cell receptor beta chain appeared many times. These data originate in a study of spatial heterogeneity in lung cancer. MiXCR, applied by TCRdb to the 5' RACE reads, yields one record per CDR3 protein. This table has around 27,000 distinct CDR3 sequences, around 6% appearing once. The time point was: blood at routine non-recurrence follow-up after resection. No cell sorting; template was whole RNA from tumor, lung tissue or PBMC. The sequence was collected from a male donor with early-stage non-small cell lung cancer. Source: PBMCs, taken at follow-up.

CDR3 sequence: CSAWGQGGQPQHF. CDR3 bases: TGCAGTGCTTGGGGACAGGGCGGACAGCCCCAGCATTTT. The rearrangement links TRBV20-1 to TRBJ1-5; the match to TRBD1 covers 9 bases. The CDR3 totals 13 residues. Germline V CDR1 and CDR2: DFQATT, SNEGSKA (reference sequence). The V and J ends lost 5 bases and 7 bases, in that order; junction bases with no gene match: 6.